Listed below are T cell receptor beta chains from one sample, sequenced in a study of blood T cells in healthy people across ages. Via MiXCR, TCRdb re-called the 5' RACE reads, giving one row per CDR3 protein. This table holds 780,000 or so distinct CDR3 sequences, around 50% found once. Sequencing was carried out using blood. Source of these receptors: a man aged 40-49 years in good health. The CDR3 runs from the conserved cysteine through the conserved F or W. Fields, in order: clone size, J gene, D gene, V gene, CDR3 DNA, CDR3 protein. A D gene is named only where the DNA matches it firmly. Clone size, where shown, is once, few, many, or a class for clones that have expanded.

.	TRBJ2-4	.	TRBV12-3/TRBV12-4	TGTGCCAGCAGCCTAGAAGACTTAGCCAAAAACATTCAGTACTTC	CASSLEDLAKNIQYF
.	TRBJ2-7	.	TRBV7-2	TGTGCCAGCAGCTCCCGGACTTTAGGCGAGCAGTACTTC	CASSSRTLGEQYF
few	TRBJ2-7	TRBD2	TRBV27	TGTGCCAGCAGTTCGACGACTAGCGGAAACTACGAGCAGTACTTC	CASSSTTSGNYEQYF
few	TRBJ2-7	.	TRBV27	TGTGCCAGCAGTTTTCTACCGCTCTTTTTAGGGTACGAGCAGTACTTC	CASSFLPLFLGYEQYF
.	TRBJ2-1	.	TRBV29-1	TGCAGCGTTGTAGCGGCTAGCTCCTACAATGAGCAGTTCTTC	CSVVAASSYNEQFF
.	TRBJ2-1	TRBD2	TRBV7-2	TGTGCCAGCAGCCAGAATCGGGCTAGCGGGGTGGCGCAGTTCTTC	CASSQNRASGVAQFF
once	TRBJ2-7	TRBD2	TRBV6-2/TRBV6-3	TGTGCCAGCAGTTTGTCGCCGGGGACTACCTACGAGCAGTACTTC	CASSLSPGTTYEQYF
.	TRBJ2-2	.	TRBV24-1	TGTGCCACCAGTGATTTTCCGCCGGCAGGGTTCAAGACCGGGGAGCTGTTTTTT	CATSDFPPAGFKTGELFF
.	TRBJ2-2	.	TRBV28	TGTGCCAGCAGTTTACAGGGTCTGGACACCGGGGAGCTGTTTTTT	CASSLQGLDTGELFF
.	TRBJ2-3	TRBD1	TRBV12-3/TRBV12-4	TGTGCCAGCGCTTGGGACAGGGGCACAGATACGGAGTATTTT	CASAWDRGTDTEYF
.	TRBJ1-2	.	TRBV7-2	TGTGCCAGCAGCGAATCGGGGAAGCGGGGCTACACCTTC	CASSESGKRGYTF
few	TRBJ2-6	.	TRBV5-1	TGCGCCAGCAGCTTAGGGGCCACAGGGACTGGGGCCAACGTCCTGACTTTC	CASSLGATGTGANVLTF
few	TRBJ2-1	.	TRBV24-1	TGTGCCACCAGTGCCTCGAGCGGGCCCAACAATGAGCAGTTCTTC	CATSASSGPNNEQFF
.	TRBJ2-3	TRBD2	TRBV5-1	TGCGCCAGCAGCCCTAACCCTCTAGCGGGGGTCACAGATACGCAGTATTTT	CASSPNPLAGVTDTQYF
.	TRBJ2-6	.	TRBV6-5	TGTGCCAGCAGTTACGGTGCCGGCTCTGGGGCCAACGTCCTGACTTTC	CASSYGAGSGANVLTF
.	TRBJ1-5	TRBD1	TRBV25-1	TGTGCCAGCAGTGACAGGACAGGGGGCAATCAGCCCCAGCATTTT	CASSDRTGGNQPQHF
few	TRBJ1-2	.	TRBV5-5	TGTGCCAGCAGCCTCCGGGTCGAGTCTGGCTACACCTTC	CASSLRVESGYTF
.	TRBJ1-1	.	TRBV29-1	TGCAGCGTTGTAACGGGGGGAACTGAAGCTTTCTTT	CSVVTGGTEAFF